This TCR beta chain comes out of a study of blood T cell repertoires in COVID-19. Study background: Whether acute or convalescent, the COVID-19 samples came from the United States, Italy and Spain. The cDNA or gDNA used as material had been derived from T cells, B-cell-depleted T cells, or PBMCs.

Authors' processing steps: Nucleated cell counts were estimated from reference gene primer amplification. TCRdb's table, derived via immunoSEQ multiplex PCR, lists solely in-frame clones and lacks some. That table is the source of V, J and clone size, and D and trimming were worked out from the DNA. The table includes 250,000 or so clones, 87% detected once. The sample taken for sequencing was peripheral blood. The receptor was derived from a middle-aged woman who had recovered from COVID-19.

CDR3 sequence reads: CASATGADEKLFF. The CDR3 DNA sequence: TGTGCCTCCGCGACAGGGGCTGATGAAAAACTGTTTTTT. This sequence joins TRBV30 and TRBJ1-4; TRBD1 aligns across 8 bases. Germline V lookup: CDR1 GTSNPN, CDR2 SVGIG (reference sequence). The CDR3 runs 13 residues. Trimming removed 7 bases from V and 6 bases from J; junction bases left unmatched: 7.